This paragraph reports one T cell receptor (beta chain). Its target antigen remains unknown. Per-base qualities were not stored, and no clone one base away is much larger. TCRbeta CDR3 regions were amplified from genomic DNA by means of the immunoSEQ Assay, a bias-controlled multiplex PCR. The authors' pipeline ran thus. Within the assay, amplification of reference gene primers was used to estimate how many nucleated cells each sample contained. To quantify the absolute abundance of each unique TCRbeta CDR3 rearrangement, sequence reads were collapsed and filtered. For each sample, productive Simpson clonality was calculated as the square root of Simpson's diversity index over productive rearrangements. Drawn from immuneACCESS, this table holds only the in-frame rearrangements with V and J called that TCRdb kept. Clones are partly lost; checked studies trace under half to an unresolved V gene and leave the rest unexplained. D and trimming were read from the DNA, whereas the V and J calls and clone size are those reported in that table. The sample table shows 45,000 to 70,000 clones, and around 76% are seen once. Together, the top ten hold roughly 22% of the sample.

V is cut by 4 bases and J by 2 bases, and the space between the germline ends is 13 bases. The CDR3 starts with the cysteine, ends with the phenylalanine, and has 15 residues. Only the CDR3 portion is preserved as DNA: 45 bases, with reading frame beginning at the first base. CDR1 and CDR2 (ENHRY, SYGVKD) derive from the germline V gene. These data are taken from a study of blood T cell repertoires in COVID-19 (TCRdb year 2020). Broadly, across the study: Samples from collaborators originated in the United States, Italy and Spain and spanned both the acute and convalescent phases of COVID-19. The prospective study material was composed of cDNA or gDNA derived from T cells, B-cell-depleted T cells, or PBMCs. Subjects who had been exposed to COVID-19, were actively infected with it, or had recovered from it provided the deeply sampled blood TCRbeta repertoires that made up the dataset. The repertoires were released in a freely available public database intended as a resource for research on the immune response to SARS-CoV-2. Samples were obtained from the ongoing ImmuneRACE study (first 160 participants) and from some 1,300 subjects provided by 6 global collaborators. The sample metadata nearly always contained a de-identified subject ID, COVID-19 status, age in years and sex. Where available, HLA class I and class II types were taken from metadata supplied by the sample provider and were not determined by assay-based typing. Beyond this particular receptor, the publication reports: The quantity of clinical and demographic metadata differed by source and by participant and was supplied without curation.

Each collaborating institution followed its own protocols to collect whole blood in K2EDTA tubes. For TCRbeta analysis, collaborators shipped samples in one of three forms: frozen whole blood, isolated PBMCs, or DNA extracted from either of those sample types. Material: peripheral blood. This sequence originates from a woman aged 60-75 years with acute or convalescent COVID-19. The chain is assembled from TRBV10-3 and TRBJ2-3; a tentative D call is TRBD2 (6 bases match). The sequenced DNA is TGTGCCATCAGTGGGGAGGCTTTCGTCACAGATACGCAGTATTTT. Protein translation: CAISGEAFVTDTQYF.